This paragraph covers one T cell receptor (beta chain) sequence. As yet, its antigen is unknown. CDR1 and CDR2 from the germline V gene are PRHDT and FYEKMQ (reference sequence). CDR3 size: 14 residues. V lost 10 bases and J lost 5; bases outside the gene matches: 12. Naive CD8 cells were CD45RO-negative, positively selected for CCR7, excluding terminally differentiated effector memory CD45RA+ cells. This sample is part of a study of shared clonotypes between healthy human individuals. Regarding the study as a whole: Among a few donors, roughly 5.4% of naive CD4 clonotypes were found in common.

Investigators spread the genomic DNA of each subset evenly over several immunoSEQ plates. Libraries were prepared by immunoSEQ multiplex PCR; TCRdb keeps only in-frame clonotypes and omits some of them. The top ten clones hold 0.9% to 1.5% of a sample with around 2,000,000 clones, less than 95% of them seen once. Input material: naive CD8+ T cells sorted from blood. The V call is TRBV13, the J call TRBJ2-3, with 7 bases identical to TRBD2. The origin of this receptor is a man aged 18 to 30 in good health. The CDR3 region is CATQLWGGEDTQYF. The CDR3 bases are TGTGCCACCCAACTTTGGGGGGGGGAAGATACGCAGTATTTT.